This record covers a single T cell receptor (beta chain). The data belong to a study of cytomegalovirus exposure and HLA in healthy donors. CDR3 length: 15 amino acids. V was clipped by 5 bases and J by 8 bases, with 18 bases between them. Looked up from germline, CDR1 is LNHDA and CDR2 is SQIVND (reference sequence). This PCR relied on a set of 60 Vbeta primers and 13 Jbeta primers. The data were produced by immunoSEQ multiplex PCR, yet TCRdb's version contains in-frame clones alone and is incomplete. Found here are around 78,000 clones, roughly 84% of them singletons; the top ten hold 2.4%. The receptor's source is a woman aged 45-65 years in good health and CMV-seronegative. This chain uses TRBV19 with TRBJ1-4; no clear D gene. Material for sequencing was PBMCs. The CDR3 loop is CASSSTNKRLEKLFF. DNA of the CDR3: TGTGCCAGTAGTTCGACGAACAAGAGGCTCGAAAAACTGTTTTTT.